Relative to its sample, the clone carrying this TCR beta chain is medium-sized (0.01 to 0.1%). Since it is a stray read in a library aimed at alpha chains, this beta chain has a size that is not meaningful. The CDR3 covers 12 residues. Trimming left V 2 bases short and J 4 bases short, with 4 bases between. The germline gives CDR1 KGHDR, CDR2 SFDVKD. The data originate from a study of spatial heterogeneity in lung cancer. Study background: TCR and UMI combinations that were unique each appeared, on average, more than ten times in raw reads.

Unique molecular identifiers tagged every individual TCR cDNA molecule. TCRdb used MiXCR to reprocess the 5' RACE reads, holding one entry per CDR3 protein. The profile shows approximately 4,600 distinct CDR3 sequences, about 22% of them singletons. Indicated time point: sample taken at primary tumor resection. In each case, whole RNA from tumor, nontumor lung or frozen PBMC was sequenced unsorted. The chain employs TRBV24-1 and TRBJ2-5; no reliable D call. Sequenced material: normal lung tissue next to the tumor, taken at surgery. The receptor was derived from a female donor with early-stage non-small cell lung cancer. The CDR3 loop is CATSDYGETQYF. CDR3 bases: TGTGCCACCAGTGATTACGGAGAGACCCAGTACTTC.